This T cell receptor (beta chain) is from a study of identical twins. TCRdb ran MiXCR on the 5' RACE reads and lists one entry per CDR3 protein. The profile shows some 210,000 distinct CDR3 sequences, about a sixth of them singletons. V shed 0 bases, J shed 1 base, and the junction held 1 base outside the gene matches. The CDR3 totals 16 residues. Germline CDR1 and CDR2: LGHNA and YSLEER. These sequences were also reported in another study, on T cells expressing NK-cell markers. That paper notes: As a fraction of CD8+ T cells, dominant NKG2C+ clonotypes reached about 1.0-7.0% in over 5 donors.

This chain links TRBV4-3 with TRBJ2-3; 10 bases align to TRBD2. The sequence derives from a woman between 18 and 30 years old in good health. The specimen was CD8+ T cells sorted from blood. The DNA of the CDR3 is TGCGCCAGCAGCCAAGAACTAGCGGGACGCACAGATACGCAGTATTTT. Translation: CASSQELAGRTDTQYF.